This T cell receptor beta chain was retrieved from a study of T cell responses to AZD1222 COVID-19 vaccine (dated by TCRdb to the early 2020s). Describing the broader study: AZD1222 recipients with second doses at about 4 weeks or about 12 weeks were pooled, because spike-specific TCR depth and breadth did not differ between schedules. A total of approximately 240 trial participants underwent TCR sequencing, of whom 200 to 220 received two doses of AZD1222 and some 25 received two doses of the MenACWY control vaccine. Trial participants were enrolled by age into subgroups of 18-55, 56-69 and 70-plus years, and roughly 160, 29 and 62 TCR-sequenced participants, respectively, were included in these subgroups.

In the paper's terms, the time point label means: baseline before first vaccination. Samples from vaccinated people were obtained from the UK trials COV001 and COV002, which included a single-blind randomized controlled phase 2/3 trial of AZD1222 (ChAdOx1 nCoV-19) in healthy adults. For TCRbeta chain sequencing, PBMC samples were collected from trial participants at day 0 and at day 28 after the second dose. The investigation overall reported the following: A significant rise in spike-specific TCR breadth and depth was observed after two AZD1222 doses relative to day 0 and relative to MenACWY recipients. In the small 56-69-year group, the increase in depth fell short of significance, most likely because of low power. Because no day 14 peak-response samples were available, the repertoires could be characterized only after the peak T cell response. Conclusions about previously exposed vaccinees are limited because only six or seven AZD1222 recipients were SARS-CoV-2 seropositive at baseline. Vaccine-associated CD4 TCRs spanned the whole spike protein, with dominant responses in regions 160-218 and 743-854. Participants were mostly white British and included more females than males, and it was suggested by the authors that clonal diversity may have been underestimated. Epitopes outside the regions mutated in the B.1.351 and B.1.1.7 variants were reportedly recognized by nearly half of the unique spike-specific TCRs.

A remark on this clone: The antigen it binds to is not known. Qualities for individual bases were not recorded, and no much larger clone is one base off.

CDR1 and CDR2 are read off the germline V gene (reference sequence) as SEHNR and FQNEAQ. The CDR3 starts with the cysteine, ends with the phenylalanine, and has 16 residues. CDR3 DNA only is kept here, 48 bases in frame from base 1. V and J are truncated by 5 bases and 3 bases respectively, leaving an intervening sequence of 17 bases. The CDR3 regions of human TCRbeta chains were analyzed by immunosequencing. From the authors' description of their analysis: TCRs in the repertoires were compared against a reference library of SARS-CoV-2-specific TCRs that had been generated with the MIRA antigen-specificity platform. Breadth was defined as the fraction of unique TCRs that were SARS-CoV-2-associated. Depth was defined as the fraction of total T cells that were SARS-CoV-2-associated. Using the MIRA data, every spike-specific TCR was mapped to the spike region that the TCR reacted to and assigned to either a CD4 or a CD8 class. Log10-transformed breadth and depth values were compared by one-way ANOVA with Sidak's multiple comparisons tests. TCRdb holds this immuneACCESS table with in-frame rearrangements only. Some clones are missing; in checked studies, unresolved V genes explain under half, and the rest has no known cause. For V, J and clone size, that table is used; D and trimming come from the DNA. The sample includes 150,000 to 200,000 clones, with 93% observed a single time. Approximately 4% of the sample belongs to the ten largest clones.

The V and J genes are TRBV7-9 and TRBJ2-1; the D segment could be TRBD2, given 6 matching bases. The TCR originated in an adult in good health. The sequences come from peripheral blood, collected on day 0 of AZD1222 vaccination. The bases are TGTGCCAGCAGCCCCTGGAATAGCGGCCTCTACAATGAGCAGTTCTTC. Its amino acids are CASSPWNSGLYNEQFF.